This T cell receptor (beta chain) is from a study of shared clonotypes between healthy human individuals. Here immunoSEQ multiplex PCR was the method, and the copy in TCRdb shows in-frame clones only, minus some. The sample lists about 550,000 clones; around 95% were seen once. Positively selected for CCR7, the CD45RO-negative cells used as naive CD8 cells excluded terminally differentiated effector memory CD45RA+ cells. The CDR3 runs to 15 residues. Trimming cost V 0 bases and J 2 bases; bases outside gene matches: 4. Germline CDR1 is MNHEY and CDR2 is SVGAGI. This TCR came from a woman aged 25 to 39 in good health. V usage is TRBV6-5 and J usage is TRBJ2-7, with 7 bases identical to TRBD2. The sequencing sample was made of naive CD8+ T cells sorted from blood. The CDR3 region is CASSYSRTRTYEQYF. The CDR3 DNA reads as TGTGCCAGCAGTTACTCTAGGACTAGAACCTACGAGCAGTACTTC.